These 27 T cell receptor beta chains were sequenced from one sample in a study of T cells in Graves' hyperthyroidism and ophthalmopathy. The source material, RNA transcripts, was used to amplify TCR beta CDR3 regions. Primed by the HTBI set, a first-round RT-PCR was run on the TCR CDR3. TCRdb fed the multiplex PCR reads into MiXCR, producing one record per CDR3 protein. The sample has 300,000 to 450,000 distinct CDR3 sequences; 13% to 15% are singletons. The sample comprised blood. The source of these receptors is a woman in her 30s with Graves' ophthalmopathy.

This clonotype was picked up many times. The CDR3 sequence: CASSPPAVETQYF. As DNA, the CDR3 is TGTGCCAGCAGCCCCCCGGCGGTGGAGACCCAGTACTTC. The gene calls are TRBV11-2 and TRBJ2-5; no clear D. Trimming took 5 bases from V and 5 from J, leaving 12 bases between them. CDR1 and CDR2 (germline): SGHAT, FQNNGV. The CDR3 runs to 13 residues.

The table lists this clonotype with a count of one. A clone one base away is much larger, so this may be a read error. The V gene is TRBV5-1, the J gene TRBJ2-7, with 7 bases matching TRBD2. CDR1 and CDR2 from the germline V gene are SGHRS and YFSETQ. The CDR3 totals 14 residues. CDR3 DNA: TGCGTCAGCAGCCGGGCGGGGGATAGCTACGAGCAGTACTTC. It encodes CVSSRAGDSYEQYF.

This clonotype appeared many times. The J gene is TRBJ2-5, the V gene TRBV6-1; 15 bases map to TRBD2. Trimming at V came to 4 bases and at J to 4 bases, leaving 1 base not matched to a gene. Per germline, CDR1 MNHNS and CDR2 SASEGT. The CDR3 consists of 15 residues. CDR3 nucleotide sequence: TGTGCCAGCAGTGGGACTAGCGGGGGGGCAGAGACCCAGTACTTC. Residues: CASSGTSGGAETQYF.

The gene calls are TRBV19 and TRBJ1-4; 9 nucleotides line up with TRBD1. The CDR3 extends over 13 amino acids. The junction had 8 bases not matched to a gene; V was cut back by 10 bases and J by 8 bases. Germline loops: CDR1 LNHDA, CDR2 SQIVND (reference sequence). CDR3 DNA sequence: TGTGCCACCGAACAGGGGGCCGGAGAAAAACTGTTTTTT. It is translated as CATEQGAGEKLFF.

This clonotype was observed at least ten times. This chain uses TRBV28 with TRBJ2-5, with D perhaps matching TRBD2 (6 bases). V was shortened by 8 bases and J by 6 bases, with 37 bases between the two germline ends. The germline V gene has CDR1 MDHEN and CDR2 SYDVKM. The CDR3 has 20 amino acids. The CDR3 DNA follows: TGTGCCAGCCTCCACAGCAGTTTGATTTATATGAGGCGGGGTCGGAAGACCCAGTACTTC. It is translated as CASLHSSLIYMRRGRKTQYF.

This clonotype has a count of ten or more. The chain has TRBV7-8 and TRBJ2-5, with D perhaps TRBD2 (5 bases). The CDR3 contains 11 residues. The V gene's germline CDR1 is SGHVS and CDR2 FQNEAQ. Trimming took off 10 bases at V and 5 bases at J, with 11 bases between the two ends. CDR3 in DNA: TGTGCCACGCTAGCATGGGAGACCCAGTACTTC. Encoded protein: CATLAWETQYF.

This clonotype occurred many times. The rearrangement joins TRBV5-1 to TRBJ1-2; no clear D. Trimming shortened V by 3 bases and J by 3 bases, and 12 bases separated the two germline ends. The CDR3 covers 14 residues. Germline lookup yields CDR1 SGHRS and CDR2 YFSETQ. The CDR3 is CASSSSDGHYGYTF. CDR3 in DNA: TGCGCCAGCAGCTCCTCGGACGGTCACTATGGCTACACCTTC.

In this sample, this clonotype turned up many times. The CDR3 reads CASRQAENTEAFF. CDR3 DNA: TGTGCCAGCAGACAGGCCGAGAACACTGAAGCTTTCTTT. V is TRBV6-7 and J is TRBJ1-1; tentative D call: TRBD1 (5 bases). TRBV6-7 is an ORF, and what it does is uncertain. The CDR3 covers 13 residues. The V end lost 6 bases, the J end lost 1 base, and 9 bases lay between the germline ends.

This clonotype turned up a few times. The chain uses TRBV6-1 and TRBJ1-1; D perhaps matches TRBD1 (5 bases). The germline V gene has CDR1 MNHNS and CDR2 SASEGT. V lost 7 bases, J lost 4 bases, and 16 bases lay in between. The CDR3 runs to 14 residues. As DNA, the CDR3 is TGTGCCAGCAAAATTTCGGGGGATAGCACTGAAGCTTTCTTT. The encoded protein is CASKISGDSTEAFF.

There are many counts of this clonotype. The chain carries TRBV30 and TRBJ1-1; D possibly corresponds to TRBD1 (6 bases). Germline CDR1 reads GTSNPN; CDR2 reads SVGIG (reference sequence). This CDR3 contains 15 residues. V lost 1 base, J lost 0 bases, and 12 bases lay in between. The CDR3: CAWSAWTAMNTEAFF. CDR3 nucleotides: TGTGCCTGGAGTGCTTGGACAGCGATGAACACTGAAGCTTTCTTT.

The chain has TRBV4-1 and TRBJ1-5; 7 nucleotides match TRBD1. Germline V CDR1 and CDR2: MGHRA, YSYEKL. The CDR3 runs to 15 residues. Losses at the gene ends were 1 base for V and 4 bases for J; bases not matched to a gene: 4. The CDR3: CASSQVGQQNQPQHF. In DNA form, the CDR3 reads TGCGCCAGCAGCCAAGTGGGACAGCAAAATCAGCCCCAGCATTTT.

The rearrangement links TRBV6-1 to TRBJ1-3, with 8 bases aligning to TRBD1. The CDR3 has 16 amino acids. The germline CDR1 and CDR2 sequences are MNHNS and SASEGT. Trimming took 6 bases from V and 2 from J; bases not matched to a gene: 9. CDR3 sequence (DNA): TGTGCCAGCAGCTTGACTATACAGGGGGCTGGAAACACCATATATTTT. Its protein product is CASSLTIQGAGNTIYF.

This clonotype has a count of ten or more. This chain uses TRBV7-2 with TRBJ2-1, with 8 bases matching TRBD1. From germline, CDR1 is SGHTA and CDR2 FQGNSA. The CDR3 is made up of 13 amino acids. V lost 5 bases to trimming and J lost 6 bases; unmatched junction nucleotides: 3. CDR3 amino acids: CASSNGQGNEQFF. CDR3 nucleotides: TGTGCCAGCAGCAATGGACAGGGCAATGAGCAGTTCTTC.

In its sample, this clonotype was seen many times. The chain carries TRBV2 and TRBJ2-7; TRBD2 aligns across 7 bases. The J segment lost 2 bases and the V segment lost 6 bases, leaving 7 bases of the junction unmatched. CDR1 and CDR2 from the germline V gene are SNHLY and FYNNEI. This CDR3 is 14 amino acids long. This CDR3 is CASRPLGGAYEQYF. Here the CDR3 DNA reads TGTGCCAGCAGGCCTCTGGGGGGGGCCTACGAGCAGTACTTC.

The V and J genes are TRBV20-1 and TRBJ2-7, with TRBD2 as a possible D gene (5 bases). CDR3 length equals 16 residues. From germline, CDR1 is DFQATT and CDR2 SNEGSKA (reference sequence). Trimming removed 0 bases from V and 4 bases from J, with 19 bases in between. CDR3 sequence (DNA): TGCAGTGCTAGAGACCCCTGGGAGCGGAAGTTTTACGAGCAGTACTTC. This sequence encodes CSARDPWERKFYEQYF.

In its sample, this clonotype was seen many times. This chain joins TRBV11-2 and TRBJ1-2; a possible D gene is TRBD1 (5 bases). V was shortened by 6 bases and J by 3 bases, with 14 bases between the two germline ends. This CDR3 comprises 14 residues. Germline V gives CDR1 SGHAT, CDR2 FQNNGV. This CDR3 reads CASRDPGRDYGYTF. The DNA of the CDR3 is TGTGCCAGCAGAGACCCCGGCAGGGACTATGGCTACACCTTC.

The chain links TRBV24-1 to TRBJ2-3, with 7 bases aligning to TRBD2. Germline CDR1 KGHDR, CDR2 SFDVKD. The junction had 12 bases not matched to a gene; V was cut back by 8 bases and J by 2 bases. The CDR3 extends over 16 amino acids. CDR3 residues: CATNRGDSGFTDTQYF. The CDR3 DNA sequence: TGTGCCACCAATCGGGGGGATAGCGGATTCACAGATACGCAGTATTTT.

CDR3 loop: CASSLPGQGAGETQYF. The CDR3 region has the DNA TGTGCCAGCAGTTTACCGGGACAGGGGGCCGGAGAGACCCAGTACTTC. The chain is built from TRBV28 and TRBJ2-5, with 12 bases matching TRBD1. The CDR3 extends over 16 amino acids. After removal of 2 bases from V and 4 bases from J, the junction contained 5 bases not matched to a gene. CDR1 is MDHEN and CDR2 is SYDVKM in the germline V gene.

This clonotype came up a few times. The chain recombines TRBV6-1 with TRBJ1-4; 10 bases map to TRBD1. Germline values: CDR1 MNHNS, CDR2 SASEGT. The CDR3 length is 14 residues. J lost 7 bases, V lost 5 bases, and 4 bases had no gene match. The CDR3 loop reads CASSLGQGLEKLFF. The CDR3 DNA reads as TGTGCCAGCAGTTTGGGACAGGGGCTTGAAAAACTGTTTTTT.

This clonotype was counted at least ten times. This chain joins TRBV20-1 and TRBJ1-4; TRBD1 agrees at 8 bases. The V gene's germline CDR1 is DFQATT and CDR2 SNEGSKA (reference sequence). Unmatched junction bases numbered 13, after V lost 6 bases and J lost 7 bases. CDR3 length equals 15 residues. The CDR3 DNA reads TGCAGTGCCAGCGCTTGGGACAGGTTAGGTGAAAAACTGTTTTTT. Translated: CSASAWDRLGEKLFF.

At least ten counts were recorded for this clonotype. V usage is TRBV11-2 and J usage is TRBJ2-3; TRBD2 matches 13 bases. Germline CDR1 is SGHAT and CDR2 is FQNNGV. The CDR3 runs to 16 residues. J lost 4 bases, V lost 5 bases, and 6 bases had no gene match. CDR3 sequence reads: CASSTLAGGPPDTQYF. The CDR3, as DNA: TGTGCCAGCAGCACACTAGCGGGGGGGCCGCCAGATACGCAGTATTTT.

This clonotype has more than one count but fewer than ten. One base away lies a much larger clone, so this may be a sequencing read error. The CDR3 protein is CRGETGGMDEQFF. The CDR3 region has the DNA TGCAGGGGAGAGACAGGGGGCATGGATGAGCAGTTCTTC. The chain has TRBV20-1 and TRBJ2-1, with 10 bases that match TRBD1. The CDR3 is 13 amino acids. Germline CDR1 is DFQATT and CDR2 is SNEGSKA (reference sequence).

This clonotype came up many times. The V call is TRBV6-1, the J call TRBJ2-7; 7 nucleotides align to TRBD1. Germline V gene lookup returns CDR1 MNHNS and CDR2 SASEGT. V lost 4 bases, J lost 0 bases, and 9 bases stayed unmatched. The CDR3 totals 16 residues. The CDR3: CASSVTGVVYSYEQYF. CDR3 sequence (DNA): TGTGCCAGCAGTGTTACAGGGGTGGTATACTCCTACGAGCAGTACTTC.

The chain links TRBV5-1 to TRBJ2-1, with 14 positions matching TRBD2. The CDR3 totals 15 residues. V gave up 4 bases and J gave up 10 bases; unmatched junction bases: 7. CDR1 SGHRS and CDR2 YFSETQ come from the germline V gene. The CDR3 sequence: CASSLGTSGGGEQFF. The CDR3, as DNA: TGCGCCAGCAGCCTCGGGACTAGCGGGGGAGGAGAGCAGTTCTTC.

This clonotype has ten or more counts. The chain combines TRBV30 with TRBJ2-1; TRBD1 agrees at 10 bases. V shed 3 bases, J shed 6 bases, and the junction held 5 bases outside the gene matches. The CDR3 loop spans 14 amino acids. From germline, CDR1 is GTSNPN and CDR2 SVGIG (reference sequence). CDR3 protein: CAWRRTGGVNEQFF. The CDR3 region has the DNA TGTGCCTGGAGGAGGACAGGGGGGGTCAATGAGCAGTTCTTC. Based on the CDR3 plus reference TRBV30 and TRBJ2-1, the full variable domain is SQTIHQWPATLVQPVGSPLSLECTVEGTSNPNLYWYRQAAGRGLQLLFYSVGIGQISSEVPQNLSASRPQDRQFILSSKKLLLSDSGFYLCAWRRTGGVNEQFFGPGTRLTVL.

At least ten counts were recorded for this clonotype. The CDR3 DNA is TGTGCCAGCAGCCCGAACCCGGCCGTTAGCTCCTACAATGAGCAGTTCTTC. It codes for CASSPNPAVSSYNEQFF. The gene calls are TRBV7-9 and TRBJ2-1; D remains unclear. In germline, CDR1 is SEHNR, CDR2 FQNEAQ (reference sequence). Trimming pared 5 bases from V and 0 bases from J, leaving 17 bases between. CDR3 length: 17 amino acids. Supplemented by reference TRBV7-9 and TRBJ2-1, the full variable domain reads DTGVSQNPRHKITKRGQNVTFRCDPISEHNRLYWYRQTLGQGPEFLTYFQNEAQLEKSRLLSDRFSAERPKGSFSTLEIQRTEQGDSAMYLCASSPNPAVSSYNEQFFGPGTRLTVL.

This clonotype has a handful of counts. V and J are TRBV13 and TRBJ2-6; the D is unclear. Trimming shortened V by 6 bases and J by 1 base, and 10 bases separated the two germline ends. The germline V gene encodes CDR1 PRHDT and CDR2 FYEKMQ (reference sequence). The length of the CDR3 is 15 residues. CDR3 sequence (DNA): TGTGCCAGCAGACACAAACAATCTGGGGCCAACGTCCTGACTTTC. This codes for CASRHKQSGANVLTF.